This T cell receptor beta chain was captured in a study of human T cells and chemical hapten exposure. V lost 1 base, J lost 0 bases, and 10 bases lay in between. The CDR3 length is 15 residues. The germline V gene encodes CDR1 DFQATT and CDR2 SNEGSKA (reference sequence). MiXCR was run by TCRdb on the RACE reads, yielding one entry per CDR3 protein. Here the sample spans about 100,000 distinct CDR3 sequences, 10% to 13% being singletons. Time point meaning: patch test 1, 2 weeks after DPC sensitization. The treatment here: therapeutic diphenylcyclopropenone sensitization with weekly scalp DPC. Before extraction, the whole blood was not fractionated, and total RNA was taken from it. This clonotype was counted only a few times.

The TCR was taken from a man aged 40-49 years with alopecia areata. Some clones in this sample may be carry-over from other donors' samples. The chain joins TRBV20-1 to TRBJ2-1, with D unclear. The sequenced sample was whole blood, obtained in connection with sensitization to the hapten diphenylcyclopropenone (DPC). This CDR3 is CSARVTSTSYNEQFF. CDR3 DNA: TGCAGTGCTAGAGTCACTTCCACCTCCTACAATGAGCAGTTCTTC.